The 28 T cell receptor beta chains below come from one sample, sequenced in a study of OX40 agonist ivuxolimab in advanced cancers. Libraries were built with the immunoSEQ multiplex PCR assay. This immuneACCESS table, as held by TCRdb, lists in-frame sequences with V and J called but not all clones. Of the missing ones, under half trace to an unresolved V gene in checked studies; the others have no known cause. This sample has 95,000 to 110,000 clones in its table, and approximately 90% of those were observed once. Together, the top ten hold about 1.2% of the sample. The sequenced sample was CD4+ or CD8+ T cells sorted from blood, obtained in a trial of the OX40 agonist ivuxolimab. These receptors were taken from an adult with an advanced solid tumor such as melanoma, head and neck, liver or kidney cancer.

The chain recombines TRBV11-3 with TRBJ2-7, with a tentative D call TRBD1 (6 bases). This CDR3 has 15 residues. V dropped 5 bases and J dropped 6 bases, with 20 bases sitting between them. Germline V lookup: CDR1 SGHNT, CDR2 YENEEA. The CDR3 region is CASSPRWQGIAEQYF. CDR3 DNA sequence: TGTGCCAGCAGCCCAAGGTGGCAGGGGATTGCCGAGCAGTACTTC.

This chain joins TRBV9 and TRBJ1-1, with 10 bases aligning to TRBD1. V lost 0 bases, J lost 11 bases, and 4 bases stayed unmatched. This CDR3 is built from 13 residues. Germline CDR1 reads SGDLS; CDR2 reads YYNGEE. The CDR3 coding sequence is TGTGCCAGCAGCGTAGAGGGACAGGGGTATGCTTTCTTT. Amino acids: CASSVEGQGYAFF.

V gene TRBV18 combines with J gene TRBJ2-1; D is unclear. The germline gives CDR1 KGHSH, CDR2 LQKENI. CDR3 length equals 12 residues. V dropped 6 bases and J dropped 10 bases, with 13 bases sitting between them. The CDR3 spells CASSYGSREQFF. The CDR3, as DNA: TGTGCCAGCTCGTACGGGTCCAGGGAGCAGTTCTTC.

V gene TRBV28 combines with J gene TRBJ1-2; the D gene is possibly TRBD1 (6 bases). Germline V gene sequence: CDR1 MDHEN, CDR2 SYDVKM. V was cut by 5 bases and J by 4 bases, with 11 bases left in between. The CDR3 is made up of 13 amino acids. The CDR3 sequence is CASSPGQSYGYTF. The CDR3 DNA sequence: TGTGCCAGCAGTCCGGGACAATCCTATGGCTACACCTTC.

The chain links TRBV7-3 to TRBJ2-3, with a tentative D call TRBD2 (6 bases). CDR3 length: 16 residues. Germline V gene sequence: CDR1 SGHTA, CDR2 FQGTGA. Trimming took 3 bases from V and 5 from J, leaving 18 bases between them. This CDR3 is CASSFGGRPQVDTQYF. CDR3 in DNA: TGTGCCAGCAGCTTCGGGGGAAGGCCGCAGGTAGATACGCAGTATTTT.

The rearrangement links TRBV12-5 to TRBJ2-2; D gene uncertain. V dropped 1 base and J dropped 0 bases, with 6 bases sitting between them. The CDR3 has 15 amino acids. Germline V lookup: CDR1 LGHNT, CDR2 FRNRAP. CDR3 DNA sequence: TGTGCTAGTGGTTTGGGCTCGACGAACACCGGGGAGCTGTTTTTT. This translates into CASGLGSTNTGELFF.

The J gene is TRBJ2-6, the V gene TRBV7-9; unclear D gene. This CDR3 has 15 residues. Per germline, CDR1 SEHNR and CDR2 FQNEAQ (reference sequence). V was shortened by 2 bases and J by 2 bases, with 7 bases between the two germline ends. CDR3 residues: CASSLKETGANVLTF. CDR3 nucleotide sequence: TGTGCCAGCAGCTTAAAGGAGACTGGGGCCAACGTCCTGACTTTC.

The CDR3 here is CASRDSGTGSAYEQYF. CDR3 DNA sequence: TGTGCCAGCAGAGACTCCGGGACAGGGAGCGCCTACGAGCAGTACTTC. The chain has TRBV28 and TRBJ2-7, with 9 bases lining up with TRBD1. Looked up from germline, CDR1 is MDHEN and CDR2 is SYDVKM. Trimming at V came to 6 bases and at J to 2 bases, leaving 11 bases not matched to a gene. The CDR3 totals 16 residues.

CDR3 sequence: CASSIDRQGKKLFF. CDR3 DNA sequence: TGTGCCAGTAGTATAGATCGCCAGGGCAAAAAACTGTTTTTT. The chain is built from TRBV19 and TRBJ1-4, with D perhaps TRBD1 (5 bases). V lost 0 bases to trimming and J lost 9 bases, with 11 bases between them. The CDR3 has 14 amino acids. Germline-derived CDR1 and CDR2 are LNHDA and SQIVND (reference sequence).

The rearrangement joins TRBV28 to TRBJ1-2, with D uncertain. The V gene's germline CDR1 is MDHEN and CDR2 SYDVKM. Trimming left V 3 bases short and J 2 bases short, with 7 bases between. CDR3 size: 13 residues. This CDR3 is CASSFGGNYGYTF. The CDR3 coding sequence is TGTGCCAGCAGTTTCGGAGGGAACTATGGCTACACCTTC.

The V call is TRBV11-3, the J call TRBJ2-1, with D perhaps matching TRBD1 (7 bases). Per the germline V gene, CDR1 is SGHNT and CDR2 is YENEEA. Trimming removed 5 bases at V and 9 bases at J, with 11 bases between. The CDR3 loop spans 12 amino acids. This CDR3 is CASSQGGGEQFF. The CDR3 DNA reads TGTGCCAGCAGCCAGGGGGGTGGTGAGCAGTTCTTC.

The CDR3 here is CACIAGGNYEQYF. CDR3 bases: TGTGCCTGCATTGCAGGGGGTAACTACGAGCAGTACTTC. This rearrangement joins TRBV30 to TRBJ2-7; 7 nucleotides match TRBD1. From germline, CDR1 is GTSNPN and CDR2 SVGIG (reference sequence). V lost 6 bases and J lost 3; bases outside the gene matches: 8. CDR3 length equals 13 residues.

This clone was seen just once. This chain links TRBV9 with TRBJ1-1; TRBD1 matches 9 bases. The CDR3 contains 15 residues. V was clipped by 3 bases and J by 4 bases; unmatched bases: 7. CDR1 and CDR2 from the germline V gene are SGDLS and YYNGEE. As DNA, the CDR3 is TGTGCCAGCAGCGCGGGGGGACAGGGCTTCACTGAAGCTTTCTTT. Translating it yields CASSAGGQGFTEAFF. Complete variable domain (other parts from reference TRBV9 and TRBJ1-1): DSGVTQTPKHLITATGQRVTLRCSPRSGDLSVYWYQQSLDQGLQFLIQYYNGEERAKGNILERFSAQQFPDLHSELNLSSLELGDSALYFCASSAGGQGFTEAFFGQGTRLTVV.

This clone has a single count. This sequence joins TRBV2 and TRBJ2-7, with D perhaps TRBD2 (5 bases). The CDR3 is made up of 14 amino acids. Per germline, CDR1 SNHLY and CDR2 FYNNEI. V was trimmed by 3 bases and J by 0 bases, leaving 9 bases between them. CDR3 in amino acids: CASSDQRTSYEQYF. CDR3 nucleotides: TGTGCCAGCAGTGACCAGCGGACCTCCTACGAGCAGTACTTC.

The chain joins TRBV7-6 to TRBJ2-5; D is undetermined. CDR1 and CDR2 (germline): SGHVS, FNYEAQ. V shed 3 bases and J shed 5 bases, with 22 bases lying between them. The CDR3 spans 17 residues. DNA for the CDR3: TGTGCCAGCAGCTTTTGGACGTGGTCCTCGAAAGCGGAGACCCAGTACTTC. Translation gives CASSFWTWSSKAETQYF. Full variable domain (rest looked up from reference TRBV7-6 and TRBJ2-5): GAGVSQSPRYKVTKRGQDVALRCDPISGHVSLYWYRQALGQGPEFLTYFNYEAQQDKSGLPNDRFSAERPEGSISTLTIQRTEQRDSAMYRCASSFWTWSSKAETQYFGPGTRLLVL.

The chain combines TRBV7-2 with TRBJ2-2, with D possibly TRBD2 on 6 matching bases. From germline, CDR1 is SGHTA and CDR2 FQGNSA. The CDR3 runs 16 residues. V shed 4 bases and J shed 1 base, with 13 bases lying between them. Here the CDR3 reads CASSSRSGLNTGELFF. CDR3 sequence (DNA): TGTGCCAGCAGCTCGAGGAGCGGGTTGAACACCGGGGAGCTGTTTTTT.

DNA for the CDR3: TGTGCCAGTAATACAGTGGGACTAGCGGGCAATGAGCAGTTCTTC. Amino acid sequence: CASNTVGLAGNEQFF. This chain joins TRBV19 and TRBJ2-1; 12 nucleotides line up with TRBD2. This CDR3 has 15 amino acids. Trimming cost V 7 bases and J 6 bases; bases outside gene matches: 7. From germline, CDR1 is LNHDA and CDR2 SQIVND (reference sequence).

This clone was found once. The same CDR3 can be traced to other DNA sequences in this sample. The rearrangement joins TRBV6-5 to TRBJ2-5, with 8 bases fitting TRBD1. The length of the CDR3 is 14 residues. Trimming took 0 bases from V and 4 from J; bases not matched to a gene: 1. Looked up from germline, CDR1 is MNHEY and CDR2 is SVGAGI. CDR3 DNA sequence: TGTGCCAGCAGTTACTCCGGGACAGGAGAGACCCAGTACTTC. Its translation: CASSYSGTGETQYF.

The chain recombines TRBV6-6 with TRBJ1-5, with TRBD1 as a possible D gene (5 bases). V lost 7 bases and J lost 7, with 20 bases in between. The germline CDR1 and CDR2 sequences are MNHNY and SVGAGI (reference sequence). CDR3 length equals 15 residues. The CDR3 is CASTPGEGLGQPQHF. The CDR3 bases are TGTGCCAGCACTCCGGGAGAGGGGCTAGGACAGCCCCAGCATTTT.

The chain uses TRBV4-1 and TRBJ2-5, with D possibly being TRBD2 (5 bases). This CDR3 is built from 14 residues. V gave up 4 bases and J gave up 5 bases, with 14 bases separating them. The germline V gene encodes CDR1 MGHRA and CDR2 YSYEKL. For the CDR3, the DNA is TGCGCCAGCAGCCTGGTGGAGGTTAGGGAGACCCAGTACTTC. It is translated as CASSLVEVRETQYF.

On this clone itself: The sample holds other DNA sequences that translate to the same CDR3. This chain uses TRBV5-1 with TRBJ2-5; no firm D call. The CDR3 loop spans 11 amino acids. Germline loops: CDR1 SGHRS, CDR2 YFSETQ. Between the trimmed V and J ends, which lost 2 bases and 1 base, there was a span of 0 bases. CDR3 residues: CASSFQETQYF. The CDR3 region has the DNA TGCGCCAGCAGCTTCCAAGAGACCCAGTACTTC.

The chain uses TRBV27 and TRBJ1-1; tentative D call: TRBD1 (5 bases). The CDR3 sequence is 15 residues long. The V gene lost 3 bases and the J gene lost 1 base, with 12 bases spanning the gap. Germline assignment: CDR1 MNHEY and CDR2 SMNVEV (reference sequence). Here the CDR3 DNA reads TGTGCCAGCAGTTTGGGGGGGGGACCGAACACTGAAGCTTTCTTT. It codes for CASSLGGGPNTEAFF.

The chain recombines TRBV7-2 with TRBJ2-1; TRBD2 might be the D (6 bases). V was pared by 3 bases and J by 9 bases, with 15 bases between. The germline V gene encodes CDR1 SGHTA and CDR2 FQGNSA. The CDR3 covers 14 residues. The CDR3 sequence: CASSFLLATGEQFF. The CDR3 DNA reads TGTGCCAGCAGCTTTTTGCTAGCGACGGGTGAGCAGTTCTTC.

V is TRBV28 and J is TRBJ1-2; 10 bases map to TRBD1. J was trimmed by 5 bases and V by 2 bases; bases with no gene match: 5. Looked up from germline, CDR1 is MDHEN and CDR2 is SYDVKM. There are 15 residues in the CDR3. Written as DNA, the CDR3 is TGTGCCAGCAGTTTAAGTGGGACAGGGGTTTATGGCTACACCTTC. Protein: CASSLSGTGVYGYTF.

The chain joins TRBV5-1 to TRBJ2-1; 7 nucleotides line up with TRBD2. The CDR3 runs 15 residues. The trim removed 1 base at V and 4 bases at J, leaving 5 bases unmatched. Germline V gene lookup returns CDR1 SGHRS and CDR2 YFSETQ. The CDR3 DNA follows: TGCGCCAGCAGCTTGCAAAGCGGGAATTACAATGAGCAGTTCTTC. It translates to CASSLQSGNYNEQFF.

The V and J genes are TRBV7-3 and TRBJ2-1; a weak D match, TRBD2 (5 bases). CDR1 and CDR2 from the germline V gene are SGHTA and FQGTGA. The CDR3 runs 14 residues. V was cut by 10 bases and J by 0 bases, with 13 bases left in between. This CDR3 reads CATSTGSSYNEQFF. The CDR3 DNA sequence: TGTGCCACCTCAACGGGGAGCTCCTACAATGAGCAGTTCTTC.

The genes are TRBV5-4 and TRBJ1-1; no definite D call. Germline-derived CDR1 and CDR2 are SGHNT and YYREEE (reference sequence). The CDR3 loop spans 13 amino acids. The germline V and J ends were trimmed by 4 bases and 3 bases, with 10 bases remaining between them. CDR3 amino acids: CASSPPTHTEAFF. The CDR3 nucleotides are TGTGCCAGCAGCCCACCGACCCACACTGAAGCTTTCTTT.

V and J are TRBV7-3 and TRBJ2-3, with D possibly TRBD1 on 6 matching bases. Trimming removed 3 bases from V and 0 bases from J, with 7 bases in between. This CDR3 comprises 14 residues. Germline values: CDR1 SGHTA, CDR2 FQGTGA. The CDR3 protein is CASSFTGSTDTQYF. The CDR3 DNA sequence: TGTGCCAGCAGCTTCACAGGGAGCACAGATACGCAGTATTTT.